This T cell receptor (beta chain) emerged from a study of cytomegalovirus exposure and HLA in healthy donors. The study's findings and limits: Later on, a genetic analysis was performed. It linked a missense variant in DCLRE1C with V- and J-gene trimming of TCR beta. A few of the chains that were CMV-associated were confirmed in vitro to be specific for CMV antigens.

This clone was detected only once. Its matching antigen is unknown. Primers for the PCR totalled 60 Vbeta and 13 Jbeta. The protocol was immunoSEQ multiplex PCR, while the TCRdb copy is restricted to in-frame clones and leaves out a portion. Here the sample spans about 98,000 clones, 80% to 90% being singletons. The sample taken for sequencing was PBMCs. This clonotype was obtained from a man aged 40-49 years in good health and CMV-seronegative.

In DNA, the CDR3 is TGTGCCAGCAGACCGACTAGCGGGGGCCTCTTGGGGGCCAACGTCCTGACTTTC. It codes for CASRPTSGGLLGANVLTF. The chain is built from TRBV5-5 and TRBJ2-6, with 12 bases that match TRBD2. Trimming took 5 bases from V and 4 from J; bases not matched to a gene: 10. Looked up from germline, CDR1 is SGHKS and CDR2 is YYEKEE (reference sequence). This CDR3 region has 18 residues.